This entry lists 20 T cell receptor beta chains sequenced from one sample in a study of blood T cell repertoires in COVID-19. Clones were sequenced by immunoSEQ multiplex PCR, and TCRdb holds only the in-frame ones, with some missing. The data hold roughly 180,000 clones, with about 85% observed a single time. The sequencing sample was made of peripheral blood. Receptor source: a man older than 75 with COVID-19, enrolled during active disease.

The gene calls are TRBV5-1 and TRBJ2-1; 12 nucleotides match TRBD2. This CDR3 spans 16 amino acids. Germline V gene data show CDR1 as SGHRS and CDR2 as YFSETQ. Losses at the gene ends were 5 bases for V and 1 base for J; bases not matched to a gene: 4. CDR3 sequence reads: CASSPGTSGSYNEQFF. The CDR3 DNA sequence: TGCGCCAGCAGTCCCGGGACTAGCGGGTCCTACAATGAGCAGTTCTTC.

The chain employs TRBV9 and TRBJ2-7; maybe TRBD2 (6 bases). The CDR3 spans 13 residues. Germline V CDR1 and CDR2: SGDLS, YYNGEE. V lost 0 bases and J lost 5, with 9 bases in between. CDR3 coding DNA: TGTGCCAGCAGCGTAGGCGGGGAGGACGAGCAGTACTTC. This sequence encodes CASSVGGEDEQYF. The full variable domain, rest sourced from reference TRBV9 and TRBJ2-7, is DSGVTQTPKHLITATGQRVTLRCSPRSGDLSVYWYQQSLDQGLQFLIQYYNGEERAKGNILERFSAQQFPDLHSELNLSSLELGDSALYFCASSVGGEDEQYFGPGTRLTVT.

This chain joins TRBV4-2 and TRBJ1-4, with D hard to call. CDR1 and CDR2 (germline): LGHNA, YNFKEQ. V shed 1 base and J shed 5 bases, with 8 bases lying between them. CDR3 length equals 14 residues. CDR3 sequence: CASSQGATNEKLFF. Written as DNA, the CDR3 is TGTGCCAGCAGCCAAGGGGCCACGAATGAAAAACTGTTTTTT.

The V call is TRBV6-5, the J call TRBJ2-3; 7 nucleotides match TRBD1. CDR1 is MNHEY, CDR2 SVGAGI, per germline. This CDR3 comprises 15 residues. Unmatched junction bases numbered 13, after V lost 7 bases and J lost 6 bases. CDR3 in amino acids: CASTERQGLADTQYF. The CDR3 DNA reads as TGTGCCAGCACCGAACGACAGGGCCTGGCGGATACGCAGTATTTT.

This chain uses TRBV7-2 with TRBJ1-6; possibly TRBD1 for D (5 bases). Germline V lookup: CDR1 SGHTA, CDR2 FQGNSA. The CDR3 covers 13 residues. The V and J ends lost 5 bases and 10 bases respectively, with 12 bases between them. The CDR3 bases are TGTGCCAGCAGCCCCATCCGGGGGTCACCCCTCCACTTT. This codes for CASSPIRGSPLHF.

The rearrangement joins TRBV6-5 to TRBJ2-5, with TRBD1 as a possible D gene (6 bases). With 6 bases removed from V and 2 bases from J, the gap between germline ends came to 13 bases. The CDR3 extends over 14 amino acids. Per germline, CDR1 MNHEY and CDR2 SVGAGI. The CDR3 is CASSATGFQETQYF. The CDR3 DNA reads TGTGCCAGCAGCGCTACAGGGTTTCAAGAGACCCAGTACTTC.

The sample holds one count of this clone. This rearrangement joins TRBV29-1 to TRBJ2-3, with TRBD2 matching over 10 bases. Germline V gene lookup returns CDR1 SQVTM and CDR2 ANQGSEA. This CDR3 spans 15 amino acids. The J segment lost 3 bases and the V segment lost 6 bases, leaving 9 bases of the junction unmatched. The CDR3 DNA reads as TGCAGCGTGGTAGTAAGCGGGGGGGGGACAGATACGCAGTATTTT. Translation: CSVVVSGGGTDTQYF.

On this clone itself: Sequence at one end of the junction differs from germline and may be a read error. CDR3 DNA: TGCGCTAGCAAGCCGGGGGGAAATGAAAAACTGTTTTTT. This encodes CASKPGGNEKLFF. The genes are TRBV5-1 and TRBJ1-4; D is perhaps TRBD1 (5 bases). The CDR3 is 13 amino acids. In germline, CDR1 is SGHRS, CDR2 YFSETQ. The full variable domain, completed using reference TRBV5-1 and TRBJ1-4, is KAGVTQTPRYLIKTRGQQVTLSCSPISGHRSVSWYQQTPGQGLQFLFEYFSETQRNKGNFPGRFSGRQFSNSRSEMNVSTLELGDSALYLCASKPGGNEKLFFGSGTQLSVL.

The CDR3 loop is CATSETGYYGYTF. The CDR3 DNA follows: TGTGCCACCAGTGAGACAGGGTACTATGGCTACACCTTC. The V gene is TRBV24-1, the J gene TRBJ1-2, with 7 bases fitting TRBD1. J lost 3 bases, V lost 4 bases, and 1 base had no gene match. The CDR3 consists of 13 residues. The germline CDR1 and CDR2 sequences are KGHDR and SFDVKD.

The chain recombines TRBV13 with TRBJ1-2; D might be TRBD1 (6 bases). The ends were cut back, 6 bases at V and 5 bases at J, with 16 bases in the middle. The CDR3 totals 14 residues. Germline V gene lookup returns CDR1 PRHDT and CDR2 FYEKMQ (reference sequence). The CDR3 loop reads CASRIPRDTYGYTF. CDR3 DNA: TGTGCCAGCAGAATCCCCCGGGACACTTATGGCTACACCTTC.

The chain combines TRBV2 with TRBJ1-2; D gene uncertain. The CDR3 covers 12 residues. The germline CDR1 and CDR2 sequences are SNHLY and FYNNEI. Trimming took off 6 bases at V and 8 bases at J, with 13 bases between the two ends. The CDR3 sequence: CASSQTVRGYTF. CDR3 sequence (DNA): TGTGCCAGCAGCCAAACAGTTCGGGGCTACACCTTC.

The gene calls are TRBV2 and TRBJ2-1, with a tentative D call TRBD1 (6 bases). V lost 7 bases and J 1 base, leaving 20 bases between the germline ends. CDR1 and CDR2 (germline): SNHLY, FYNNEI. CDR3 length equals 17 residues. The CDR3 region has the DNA TGTGCCAGCAAGAGGGACACTCGGGGCCCATCCTACAATGAGCAGTTCTTC. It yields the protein CASKRDTRGPSYNEQFF.

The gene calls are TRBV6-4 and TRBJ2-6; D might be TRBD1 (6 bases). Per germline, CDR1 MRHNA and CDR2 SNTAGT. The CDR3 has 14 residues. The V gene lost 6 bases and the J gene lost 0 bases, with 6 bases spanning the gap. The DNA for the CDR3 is TGTGCCAGCAGAGGGGGCTCTGGGGCCAACGTCCTGACTTTC. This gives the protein CASRGGSGANVLTF.

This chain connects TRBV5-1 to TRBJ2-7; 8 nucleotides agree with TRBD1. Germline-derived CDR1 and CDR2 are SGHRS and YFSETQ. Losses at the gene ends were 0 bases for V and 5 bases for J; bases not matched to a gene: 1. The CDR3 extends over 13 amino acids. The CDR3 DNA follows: TGCGCCAGCAGCTTGGCGACAGGGGACGAGCAGTACTTC. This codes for CASSLATGDEQYF.

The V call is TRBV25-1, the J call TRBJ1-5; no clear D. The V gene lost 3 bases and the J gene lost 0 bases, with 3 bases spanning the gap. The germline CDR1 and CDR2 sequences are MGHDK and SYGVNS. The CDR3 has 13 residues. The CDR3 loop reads CASSDHSNQPQHF. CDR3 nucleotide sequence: TGTGCCAGCAGTGATCATAGCAATCAGCCCCAGCATTTT.

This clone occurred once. In DNA, the CDR3 is TGTGCCAGCAGTAAGGGAGAAAACGGCATTCAGTACTTC. Translation gives CASSKGENGIQYF. The chain employs TRBV3-1 (or the pseudogene TRBV3-2) and TRBJ2-4, with D possibly matching TRBD2 (5 bases). Trimming removed 6 bases from V and 9 bases from J, with 15 bases in between. From germline, CDR1 is LGHDT and CDR2 YNNKEL (reference sequence). The CDR3 runs 13 residues.

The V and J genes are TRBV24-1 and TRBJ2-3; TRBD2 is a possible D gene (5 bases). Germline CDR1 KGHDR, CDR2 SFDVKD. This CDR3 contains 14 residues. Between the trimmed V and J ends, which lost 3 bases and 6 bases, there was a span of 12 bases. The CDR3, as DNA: TGTGCCACCAGTGATCCGGGATCTCACGATACGCAGTATTTT. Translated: CATSDPGSHDTQYF.

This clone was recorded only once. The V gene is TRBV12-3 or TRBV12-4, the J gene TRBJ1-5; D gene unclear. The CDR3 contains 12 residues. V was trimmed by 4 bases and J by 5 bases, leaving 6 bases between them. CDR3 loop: CASSSSDQPQHF. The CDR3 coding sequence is TGTGCCAGCAGTTCGTCAGATCAGCCCCAGCATTTT.

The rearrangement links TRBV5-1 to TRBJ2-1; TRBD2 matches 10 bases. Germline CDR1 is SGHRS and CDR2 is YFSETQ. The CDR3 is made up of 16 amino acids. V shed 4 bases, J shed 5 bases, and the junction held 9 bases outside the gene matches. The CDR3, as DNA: TGCGCCAGCAGCGGACGGCTAGCGGGGGACGACAATGAGCAGTTCTTC. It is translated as CASSGRLAGDDNEQFF.

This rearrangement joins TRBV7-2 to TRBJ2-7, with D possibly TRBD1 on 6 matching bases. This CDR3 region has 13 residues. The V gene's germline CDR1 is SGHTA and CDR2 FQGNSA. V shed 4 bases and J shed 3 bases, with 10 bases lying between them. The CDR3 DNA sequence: TGTGCCAGCAGCTCCAGGGGATTCTACGAGCAGTACTTC. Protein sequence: CASSSRGFYEQYF.